The rows below give T cell receptor beta chains drawn from one sample of a study of T-cell reconstitution after alpha-beta-depleted transplantation in children. Via MiXCR, TCRdb re-called the PCR reads, giving one row per CDR3 protein. This sample yields roughly 180,000 distinct CDR3 sequences, of which 13% to 15% are seen a single time; over 10% belongs to the top ten. The material sequenced was PBMCs from the stem cell graft donor, taken from the stem cell graft. The receptors here all came from a human donor who donated a stem cell graft to a child with acute lymphoblastic leukemia. Each CDR3 is given with its conserved first and last residue. Fields, in order: J gene, D gene, V gene, clone size, CDR3 DNA, CDR3 protein. D genes are given only for firm matches. Clone size is shown for a subset of rows, as once, few, many or a class of expanded clone.

J: TRBJ2-5; D: TRBD2; V: TRBV5-1; size: many; DNA: TGCGCCAGCAGCTTGAATCCTAGCGGGAGCCAAGAGACCCAGTACTTC; CDR3: CASSLNPSGSQETQYF
J: TRBJ1-2; D: NA; V: TRBV6-2/TRBV6-3; size: NA; DNA: TGTGCCAGCCTCGAGGGGGTCGGCACAGGTTCCTATGGCTACACCTTC; CDR3: CASLEGVGTGSYGYTF
J: TRBJ2-7; D: TRBD2; V: TRBV20-1; size: few; DNA: TGCAGTGCTCCCGGGGGGCTAGCGGGAGTCTCCTACGAGCAGTACTTC; CDR3: CSAPGGLAGVSYEQYF
J: TRBJ1-2; D: TRBD1; V: TRBV19; size: NA; DNA: TGTGCCAGTACCACTACACCGGGACAGGGATTCTATGGCTACACCTTC; CDR3: CASTTTPGQGFYGYTF
J: TRBJ1-2; D: TRBD1; V: TRBV18; size: many; DNA: TGTGCCAGCTCACCTGGACAGGGCCAAGGCTACACCTTC; CDR3: CASSPGQGQGYTF
J: TRBJ2-2; D: TRBD1; V: TRBV25-1; size: many; DNA: TGTGCCAGCAGTGATACGCAGGGGGCGAACACCGGGGAGCTGTTTTTT; CDR3: CASSDTQGANTGELFF
J: TRBJ1-2; D: TRBD1; V: TRBV4-2; size: many; DNA: TGTGCCAGCAGGTACACCGGGACAGGGGGCCACGGTGGCTACACCTTC; CDR3: CASRYTGTGGHGGYTF
J: TRBJ2-5; D: TRBD2; V: TRBV5-4; size: many; DNA: TGTGCCAGCAGCTCTTCCGGGACTAGCGGGAAGGAGACCCAGTACTTC; CDR3: CASSSSGTSGKETQYF
J: TRBJ2-3; D: NA; V: TRBV13; size: many; DNA: TGTGCCAGCAGCCCCTCCCCATCCTATACGCAGTATTTT; CDR3: CASSPSPSYTQYF
J: TRBJ1-4; D: NA; V: TRBV3-1; size: NA; DNA: TGTGCCAGCAGCCAATCCCGAGAAGGTGAAAAACTGTTTTTT; CDR3: CASSQSREGEKLFF
J: TRBJ1-2; D: NA; V: TRBV5-1; size: NA; DNA: TGCGCCAGCAGCTCCGGTTCTGGAAGAGGTCATGGCTACACCTTC; CDR3: CASSSGSGRGHGYTF
J: TRBJ2-3; D: NA; V: TRBV18; size: many; DNA: TGTGCCAGCTCACCGCAGGGAGGAGATACGCAGTATTTT; CDR3: CASSPQGGDTQYF
J: TRBJ2-7; D: NA; V: TRBV5-1; size: many; DNA: TGCGCCAGCAGATTCCCCAGTGGGGGAGAGCAGTACTTC; CDR3: CASRFPSGGEQYF
J: TRBJ2-5; D: NA; V: TRBV18; size: few; DNA: TGTGCCAGCTCCGGGACAAAACAAGAGACCCAGTACTTC; CDR3: CASSGTKQETQYF
J: TRBJ2-2; D: TRBD2; V: TRBV5-1; size: many; DNA: TGCGCCAGCACCATTACTAGCGGGAGTGTTACCGGGGAGCTGTTTTTT; CDR3: CASTITSGSVTGELFF
J: TRBJ1-1; D: TRBD1; V: TRBV20-1; size: few; DNA: TGCAGCGCCAGGACAGGGGGCTCTATAGTCACTGAAGCTTTCTTT; CDR3: CSARTGGSIVTEAFF
J: TRBJ2-3; D: TRBD2; V: TRBV20-1; size: many; DNA: TGCAGTGCTAGTCTGCTAGCGGGAGGGAGGACAGATACGCAGTATTTT; CDR3: CSASLLAGGRTDTQYF
J: TRBJ2-1; D: TRBD2; V: TRBV7-9; size: NA; DNA: TGTGCCAGCAGCTTAGATGGGACTAGCGGTCTGGGGCAGTTCTTC; CDR3: CASSLDGTSGLGQFF
J: TRBJ2-7; D: NA; V: TRBV25-1; size: many; DNA: TGTGCCAGCACCGACGGAGACAGAGAGAACTCCTACGAGCAGTACTTC; CDR3: CASTDGDRENSYEQYF
J: TRBJ2-3; D: TRBD2; V: TRBV20-1; size: many; DNA: TGCAGTGCTAGAGCCCCCGGGACTAGCGGGAGAACTAGCACAGATACGCAGTATTTT; CDR3: CSARAPGTSGRTSTDTQYF
J: TRBJ1-5; D: TRBD1; V: TRBV6-1; size: NA; DNA: TGTGCCAGCTCAGCGACAGGGATTAGCAATCAGCCCCAGCATTTT; CDR3: CASSATGISNQPQHF
J: TRBJ1-1; D: NA; V: TRBV12-3/TRBV12-4; size: many; DNA: TGTGCCAGCAGTTTAGCGCGGGGACGGGGGACCACTGAAGCTTTCTTT; CDR3: CASSLARGRGTTEAFF
J: TRBJ2-7; D: NA; V: TRBV12-3/TRBV12-4; size: many; DNA: TGTGCCAGCAACAGGGCCGCCTCCTACGAGCAGTACTTC; CDR3: CASNRAASYEQYF
J: TRBJ1-6; D: TRBD1; V: TRBV5-1; size: many; DNA: TGCGCCAGCAGCATGGGGACAGCCAATAATTCACCCCTCCACTTT; CDR3: CASSMGTANNSPLHF
J: TRBJ2-7; D: NA; V: TRBV21-1; size: NA; DNA: TGTGCCAGCAGCGACTGGGGACTAGCGGGAGTGGCGGGCGCCTACGAGCAGTACTTC; CDR3: CASSDWGLAGVAGAYEQYF
J: TRBJ2-1; D: TRBD2; V: TRBV5-6; size: few; DNA: TGTGCCAGCAGCTTGGTCTTTACTAGCGGGGTGTTCCGGAATGAGCAGTTCTTC; CDR3: CASSLVFTSGVFRNEQFF